One and the same sample provided the 10 T cell receptor beta chains below, sequenced in a study of blood T cell repertoires in COVID-19. Using immunoSEQ multiplex PCR, the repertoire was profiled, and TCRdb retains in-frame clones only, with some absent. The sample lists around 300,000 clones; around 91% were seen once. The specimen was PBMCs or T cells enriched from blood (not recorded which). The source is a woman younger than 35 who had recovered from COVID-19.

This clone was detected once. This chain connects TRBV11-2 to TRBJ2-7; 7 nucleotides match TRBD1. Germline values: CDR1 SGHAT, CDR2 FQNNGV. This CDR3 has 16 residues. After removal of 1 base from V and 2 bases from J, the junction contained 8 bases not matched to a gene. CDR3: CASSLGGGHFPYEQYF. CDR3 bases: TGTGCCAGCAGCTTAGGAGGGGGCCATTTTCCCTACGAGCAGTACTTC.

V gene TRBV15 combines with J gene TRBJ2-4, with D maybe TRBD1 (5 bases). This CDR3 is built from 16 residues. Trimming stripped 0 bases from V and 3 bases from J, with 12 bases between. CDR1 LNHNV and CDR2 YYDKDF come from the germline V gene (reference sequence). The CDR3 DNA reads as TGTGCCACCAGCAGAGACAGGGTGTCGGGCAAAAACATTCAGTACTTC. This sequence encodes CATSRDRVSGKNIQYF.

V is TRBV2 and J is TRBJ2-1; TRBD2 is a possible D gene (6 bases). Trimming stripped 6 bases from V and 9 bases from J, with 21 bases between. CDR1 is SNHLY and CDR2 is FYNNEI in the germline V gene. This CDR3 is 15 amino acids long. The CDR3 sequence: CASRRRVEGRSEQFF. CDR3 DNA: TGTGCCAGCAGACGCCGGGTAGAGGGGAGGAGTGAGCAGTTCTTC.

The rearrangement links TRBV5-4 to TRBJ2-3, with TRBD2 matching over 8 bases. V lost 0 bases, J lost 1 base, and 7 bases stayed unmatched. Germline V gene sequence: CDR1 SGHNT, CDR2 YYREEE (reference sequence). CDR3 length equals 17 residues. CDR3 residues: CASSLAGVSGGTDTQYF. CDR3 DNA sequence: TGTGCCAGCAGCTTGGCTGGGGTTAGCGGGGGCACAGATACGCAGTATTTT.

This chain joins TRBV7-2 and TRBJ2-7; weak D call: TRBD1 (5 bases). V lost 2 bases and J 3 bases, leaving 11 bases between the germline ends. Looked up from germline, CDR1 is SGHTA and CDR2 is FQGNSA. CDR3 size: 14 residues. CDR3 loop: CASSLLVRGYEQYF. In DNA form, the CDR3 reads TGTGCCAGCAGCTTACTGGTAAGGGGCTACGAGCAGTACTTC.

The chain links TRBV6-4 to TRBJ1-1; the match to TRBD1 covers 7 bases. The CDR3 runs to 16 residues. Germline assignment: CDR1 MRHNA and CDR2 SNTAGT. V trimming: 4 bases; J trimming: 0 bases; junction bases outside the gene matches: 8. The CDR3 loop reads CASSASTGRLNTEAFF. The CDR3 DNA is TGTGCCAGCAGTGCCTCGACAGGGCGATTGAACACTGAAGCTTTCTTT.

The rearrangement joins TRBV19 to TRBJ2-2; TRBD1 is a possible D gene (5 bases). The CDR3 contains 14 residues. Germline V gene data show CDR1 as LNHDA and CDR2 as SQIVND (reference sequence). The germline V and J ends were trimmed by 2 bases and 5 bases, with 9 bases remaining between them. CDR3 sequence: CASSIFQGTGELFF. The CDR3 bases are TGTGCCAGTAGTATATTCCAGGGAACCGGGGAGCTGTTTTTT.

Here the CDR3 reads CASSTLADIYNEQFF. The CDR3 DNA reads TGTGCCAGCAGCACACTAGCGGATATCTACAATGAGCAGTTCTTC. The chain combines TRBV7-9 with TRBJ2-1; 8 bases map to TRBD2. This CDR3 is built from 15 residues. The V gene's germline CDR1 is SEHNR and CDR2 FQNEAQ (reference sequence). Germline trimming cut 5 bases from V and 3 bases from J; bases unmatched to any gene: 6. Looking up the rest from reference TRBV7-9 and TRBJ2-1 gives the full variable domain: DTGVSQNPRHKITKRGQNVTFRCDPISEHNRLYWYRQTLGQGPEFLTYFQNEAQLEKSRLLSDRFSAERPKGSFSTLEIQRTEQGDSAMYLCASSTLADIYNEQFFGPGTRLTVL.

The rearrangement joins TRBV4-1 to TRBJ2-4; tentatively, D is TRBD1 (5 bases). Trimming stripped 4 bases from V and 1 base from J, with 23 bases between. Per the germline V gene, CDR1 is MGHRA and CDR2 is YSYEKL. There are 19 residues in the CDR3. CDR3 nucleotides: TGCGCCAGCAGCCTGGCGGTAGGGGATGGGGATAGGGCCAAAAACATTCAGTACTTC. This codes for CASSLAVGDGDRAKNIQYF.

The V gene is TRBV6-5, the J gene TRBJ2-7, with 8 bases fitting TRBD1. The CDR3 length is 13 residues. The V and J ends lost 8 bases and 6 bases, in that order; junction bases with no gene match: 9. In germline, CDR1 is MNHEY, CDR2 SVGAGI. For the CDR3, the DNA is TGTGCCAGCTGCCACATGCAGGGGGCCGAGCAGTACTTC. Translated: CASCHMQGAEQYF.